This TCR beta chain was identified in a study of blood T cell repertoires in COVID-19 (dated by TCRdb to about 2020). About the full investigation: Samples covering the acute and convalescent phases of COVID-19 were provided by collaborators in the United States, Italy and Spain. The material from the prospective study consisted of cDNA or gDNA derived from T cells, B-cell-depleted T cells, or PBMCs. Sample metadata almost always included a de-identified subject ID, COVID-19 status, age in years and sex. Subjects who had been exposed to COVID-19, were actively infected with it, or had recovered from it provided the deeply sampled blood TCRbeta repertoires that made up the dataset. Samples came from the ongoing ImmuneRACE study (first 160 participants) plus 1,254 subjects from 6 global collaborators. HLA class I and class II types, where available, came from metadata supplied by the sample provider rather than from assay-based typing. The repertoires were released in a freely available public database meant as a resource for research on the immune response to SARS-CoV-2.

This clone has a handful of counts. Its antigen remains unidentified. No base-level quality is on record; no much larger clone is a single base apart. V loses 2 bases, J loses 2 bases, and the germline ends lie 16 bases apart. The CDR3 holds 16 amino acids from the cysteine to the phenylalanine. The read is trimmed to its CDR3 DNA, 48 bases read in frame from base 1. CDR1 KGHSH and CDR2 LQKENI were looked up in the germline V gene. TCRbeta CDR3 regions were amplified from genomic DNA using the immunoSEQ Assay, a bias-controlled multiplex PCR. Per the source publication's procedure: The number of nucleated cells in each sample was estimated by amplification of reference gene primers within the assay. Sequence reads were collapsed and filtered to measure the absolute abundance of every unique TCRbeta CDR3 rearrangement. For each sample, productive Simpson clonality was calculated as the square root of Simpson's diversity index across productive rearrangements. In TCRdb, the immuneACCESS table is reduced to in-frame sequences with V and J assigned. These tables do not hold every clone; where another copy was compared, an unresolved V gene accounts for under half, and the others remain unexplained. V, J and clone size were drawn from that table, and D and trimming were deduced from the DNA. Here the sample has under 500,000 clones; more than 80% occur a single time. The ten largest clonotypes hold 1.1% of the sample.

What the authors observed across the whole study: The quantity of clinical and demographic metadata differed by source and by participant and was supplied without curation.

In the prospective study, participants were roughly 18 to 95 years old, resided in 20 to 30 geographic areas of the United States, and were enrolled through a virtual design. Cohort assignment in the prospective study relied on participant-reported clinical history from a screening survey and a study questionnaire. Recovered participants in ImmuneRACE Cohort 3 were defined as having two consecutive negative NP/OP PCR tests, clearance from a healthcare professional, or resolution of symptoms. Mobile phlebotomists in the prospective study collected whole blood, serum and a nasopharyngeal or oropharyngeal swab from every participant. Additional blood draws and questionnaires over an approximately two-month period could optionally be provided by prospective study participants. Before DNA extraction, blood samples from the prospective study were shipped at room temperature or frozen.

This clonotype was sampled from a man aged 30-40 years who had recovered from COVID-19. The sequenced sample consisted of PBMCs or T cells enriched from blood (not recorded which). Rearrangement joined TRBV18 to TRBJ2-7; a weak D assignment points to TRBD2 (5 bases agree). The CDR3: CASSPIGPPEAYEQYF. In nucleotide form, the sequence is TGTGCCAGCTCACCAATTGGCCCCCCGGAGGCCTACGAGCAGTACTTC.